This passage covers 10 T cell receptor beta chains from one sample sequenced in a study of shared clonotypes between healthy human individuals. Assay used: immunoSEQ multiplex PCR; TCRdb lists only in-frame clones, some missing. The data show hundreds of thousands of clones, roughly 77% seen once. The sample was PBMCs. The receptors derive from a middle-aged woman in good health. Some clones in this sample may be carry-over from other donors' samples.

This clone was counted at least ten times. This chain links TRBV7-2 with TRBJ2-5; TRBD2 is a possible D gene (5 bases). Deletions cut 2 bases from V and 9 bases from J, with 22 bases between. The length of the CDR3 is 16 residues. Germline CDR1 and CDR2: SGHTA and FQGNSA. The CDR3 here is CASSLMPALALGAQYF. As DNA, the CDR3 is TGTGCCAGCAGCTTAATGCCAGCTCTGGCTCTGGGAGCCCAGTACTTC.

This sequence joins TRBV7-9 and TRBJ1-2, with D tentatively TRBD1 (5 bases). CDR3 length equals 13 residues. Germline CDR1 and CDR2: SEHNR and FQNEAQ (reference sequence). The ends were cut back, 4 bases at V and 5 bases at J, with 11 bases in the middle. The CDR3 spells CASSSDQGYGYTF. In DNA, the CDR3 is TGTGCCAGCAGCTCCGACCAGGGATATGGCTACACCTTC.

In DNA, the CDR3 is TGTGCCAGCTCACCAATGGACTACCAGTTGGATACGCAGTATTTT. Protein sequence: CASSPMDYQLDTQYF. The V and J genes are TRBV18 and TRBJ2-3, with D perhaps TRBD2 (6 bases). V lost 2 bases to trimming and J lost 6 bases, with 15 bases between them. The CDR3 is made up of 15 amino acids. Germline-derived CDR1 and CDR2 are KGHSH and LQKENI.

This clone showed up just once. The sample holds other DNA sequences that translate to the same CDR3. CDR3 sequence (DNA): TGTGCCAGCAGCCCGACAGGGGGAACTGGAAACACCATATATTTT. Amino acids: CASSPTGGTGNTIYF. V gene TRBV5-6 combines with J gene TRBJ1-3, with TRBD1 matching over 9 bases. This CDR3 spans 15 amino acids. With V trimmed by 4 bases and J by 2 bases, 4 bases remained unmatched. Per germline, CDR1 SGHDT and CDR2 YYEEEE.

The sample holds a few counts of this clone. This chain joins TRBV9 and TRBJ1-1; D not certain. This CDR3 has 13 residues. V was cut by 0 bases and J by 3 bases, with 6 bases left in between. Germline V gene data show CDR1 as SGDLS and CDR2 as YYNGEE. This CDR3 is CASSVASDTEAFF. CDR3 sequence (DNA): TGTGCCAGCAGCGTAGCCAGTGACACTGAAGCTTTCTTT.

DNA for the CDR3: TGTGCCAGCAGCGCACTAGCGGGAAGGAACATTCAGTACTTC. This encodes CASSALAGRNIQYF. The chain employs TRBV5-6 and TRBJ2-4; TRBD2 aligns across 10 bases. Germline CDR1 reads SGHDT; CDR2 reads YYEEEE. With 4 bases clipped from V and 7 bases from J, the junction kept 5 bases outside the gene matches. CDR3 size: 14 residues.

J is TRBJ2-7 and V is TRBV5-4, with a weak D call TRBD2 (6 bases). V dropped 3 bases and J dropped 6 bases, with 16 bases sitting between them. Per the germline V gene, CDR1 is SGHNT and CDR2 is YYREEE (reference sequence). The CDR3 consists of 14 residues. For the CDR3, the DNA is TGTGCCAGCAGCTCAGGGAGGATCGGGTCCGAGCAGTACTTC. Translation gives CASSSGRIGSEQYF.

The chain employs TRBV28 and TRBJ1-1; 7 bases match TRBD1. Germline V gene sequence: CDR1 MDHEN, CDR2 SYDVKM. The CDR3 has 14 residues. V trimming: 6 bases; J trimming: 5 bases; junction bases outside the gene matches: 9. Written as DNA, the CDR3 is TGTGCCAGCAGAAGAGGGGGCGCCGAGACTGAAGCTTTCTTT. This codes for CASRRGGAETEAFF. The full variable domain, rest sourced from reference TRBV28 and TRBJ1-1, is DVKVTQSSRYLVKRTGEKVFLECVQDMDHENMFWYRQDPGLGLRLIYFSYDVKMKEKGDIPEGYSVSREKKERFSLILESASTNQTSMYLCASRRGGAETEAFFGQGTRLTVV.

This clone was observed a handful of times. The rearrangement links TRBV18 to TRBJ2-1, with D perhaps TRBD1 (6 bases). Per the germline V gene, CDR1 is KGHSH and CDR2 is LQKENI. The CDR3 is made up of 14 amino acids. Trimming cost V 3 bases and J 3 bases, with 9 bases left between them. This chain's CDR3 is CASSPLDSYNEQFF. In DNA, the CDR3 is TGTGCCAGCTCACCCCTGGACAGCTACAATGAGCAGTTCTTC.

The CDR3 spells CASSSQGGVTEAFF. The DNA of the CDR3 is TGTGCCAGCAGCTCACAGGGTGGTGTCACTGAAGCTTTCTTT. The chain recombines TRBV7-9 with TRBJ1-1, with D possibly TRBD1 on 6 matching bases. Germline CDR1 reads SEHNR; CDR2 reads FQNEAQ (reference sequence). The V and J ends lost 4 bases and 4 bases respectively, with 13 bases between them. The length of the CDR3 is 14 residues.